These T cell receptor beta chains were read from a single sample in a study of blood T cell repertoires in COVID-19. Generated by immunoSEQ multiplex PCR, the TCRdb table keeps only in-frame clones and is missing some. The sample carries around 220,000 clones, under 85% recorded once. Sequencing was carried out using peripheral blood. The source of these receptors is a woman older than 75 with COVID-19, enrolled during active disease. CDR3s include the opening cysteine and the closing phenylalanine or tryptophan. A D gene is named only where the DNA matches it firmly. Clone size, where shown, is once, few, many, or a class for clones that have expanded.

TRBD1	NA	TRBV7-8	TRBJ2-6	TGTGCCAGCAGCCCCAGGGGGCACTCTGGGGCCAACGTCCTGACTTTC	CASSPRGHSGANVLTF
TRBD1	NA	TRBV5-8	TRBJ1-6	TGTGCCAGCAGCTCAGCGGGGACAGGGAACTCACCCCTCCACTTT	CASSSAGTGNSPLHF
NA	NA	TRBV7-2	TRBJ1-1	TGTGCCAGCAGCTTAGCAGGGATGGGGCACACTGAAGCTTTCTTT	CASSLAGMGHTEAFF
TRBD1	NA	TRBV9	TRBJ2-5	TGTGCCAGCAGCGTAGGAGGGGGCGAGGAGACCCAGTACTTC	CASSVGGGEETQYF
TRBD1	once	TRBV3-1/TRBV3-2	TRBJ1-1	TGTGCCAGCAGCCAAACTCGAGGGGGCTCCGACATGAACACTGAAGCTTTCTTT	CASSQTRGGSDMNTEAFF
NA	NA	TRBV5-1	TRBJ1-1	TGCGCCAGCAGCCCCGTTGTGAACACTGAAGCTTTCTTT	CASSPVVNTEAFF
TRBD1	NA	TRBV27	TRBJ1-2	TGTGCCAGCAGTTTATTCAGGGGGACCCCTGACTACACCTTC	CASSLFRGTPDYTF
NA	NA	TRBV4-1	TRBJ2-3	TGCGCCAGCAGCCAACTATCGACAATCACAGATACGCAGTATTTT	CASSQLSTITDTQYF
NA	many	TRBV27	TRBJ2-3	TGTGCCAGCGGAGGGGGCGGGGGGCCTACAGATACGCAGTATTTT	CASGGGGGPTDTQYF
TRBD1	NA	TRBV5-1	TRBJ2-1	TGCGCCAGCAGCTTGGCGGGACAGGGGGCGGGTGAGCAGTTCTTC	CASSLAGQGAGEQFF
NA	NA	TRBV2	TRBJ1-2	TGTGCAAGCGGGGAGGATACCTATTATGTAAGCACCTTC	CASGEDTYYVSTF
NA	once	TRBV29-1	TRBJ2-6	TGCAGCGTTGCGGCTGGGGCCAACGTCCTGACTTTC	CSVAAGANVLTF
TRBD2	NA	TRBV5-1	TRBJ2-3	TGCGCCAGCAGCTTTAGCGGGAGAGGGACAGATACGCAGTATTTT	CASSFSGRGTDTQYF
NA	NA	TRBV7-7	TRBJ1-1	TGTGCTAGCAGCTTTGACTCAGGGACTGAAGCTTTCTTT	CASSFDSGTEAFF
NA	NA	TRBV6-5	TRBJ2-2	TGTGCCAGCAGTTACTCGTGGACAGCTAACACCGGGGAGCTGTTTTTT	CASSYSWTANTGELFF
NA	few	TRBV1	TRBJ2-1	TGCACCAGCAGCCAAGTTAGGGGACAGGGAGTACTAGCGGGGACCAATGAGCAGTTCTTC	CTSSQVRGQGVLAGTNEQFF
NA	NA	TRBV19	TRBJ1-3	TGTGCCAGTAAGACAGTCGTCTCTGGAAACACCATATATTTT	CASKTVVSGNTIYF
TRBD1	NA	TRBV15	TRBJ2-7	TGTGCCACCAGCTCTCAACGACAGGGGCACGAGCAGTACTTC	CATSSQRQGHEQYF
NA	once	TRBV3-1/TRBV3-2	TRBJ1-1	TGTGCCAGCAGCCAAGGGTTGTCAGGGGTTTTCACTGAAGCTTTCTTT	CASSQGLSGVFTEAFF
TRBD2	NA	TRBV5-1	TRBJ2-2	TGCGCCAGCAGCCGTAGGCCGGGGGGCACCGGGGAGCTGTTTTTT	CASSRRPGGTGELFF
NA	NA	TRBV7-2	TRBJ2-7	TGTGCCAGCAGCTTAGATGGAGGGAGCGGGCTCCTCTACGAGCAGTACTTC	CASSLDGGSGLLYEQYF
NA	NA	TRBV4-1	TRBJ1-2	TGCGCCAGCAGCCAAGGGATACAGGACTATGGCTACACCTTC	CASSQGIQDYGYTF
NA	NA	TRBV19	TRBJ1-2	TGTGCCAGTAGTATATACGTCGGAGTCGGTGGCTACACCTTC	CASSIYVGVGGYTF
NA	NA	TRBV7-2	TRBJ1-2	TGTGCCAGCAGCCGGAGCCCCGCAGGGCTAGTGGGCTACACCTTC	CASSRSPAGLVGYTF
TRBD2	NA	TRBV19	TRBJ2-2	TGTGCCAGTACCTCGGGAGGGAGGCTTTCAGACACCGGGGAGCTGTTTTTT	CASTSGGRLSDTGELFF
NA	NA	TRBV6-5	TRBJ1-5	TGTGCCAGCAGTTCGAGACTTAGTCAGCCCCAGCATTTT	CASSSRLSQPQHF
TRBD1	NA	TRBV19	TRBJ1-5	TGTGCCAGTAGCCCCGGCCCGACAGGGGGCCAGAATCAGCCCCAGCATTTT	CASSPGPTGGQNQPQHF